A single sample gave rise to the 16 T cell receptor beta chains below, sequenced in a study of blood T cell repertoires in COVID-19. Produced via immunoSEQ multiplex PCR; TCRdb's table is partial and in-frame only. The data contain around 250,000 clones, approximately 88% of them singletons. Sequencing was performed on PBMCs or T cells enriched from blood (not recorded which). These receptors were taken from a woman between 40 and 55 years old with acute COVID-19.

This rearrangement joins TRBV24-1 to TRBJ2-5; D call uncertain. Per germline, CDR1 KGHDR and CDR2 SFDVKD. V was trimmed by 4 bases and J by 2 bases, leaving 10 bases between them. The CDR3 runs to 14 residues. The CDR3 DNA reads TGTGCCACCAGTGACACGACACGGCAAGAGACCCAGTACTTC. Encoded protein: CATSDTTRQETQYF.

The J gene is TRBJ1-1, the V gene TRBV28; no clear D. CDR3 length equals 16 residues. The germline gives CDR1 MDHEN, CDR2 SYDVKM. With 2 bases removed from V and 0 bases from J, the gap between germline ends came to 13 bases. The CDR3 spells CASSLDPGGLNTEAFF. As DNA, the CDR3 is TGTGCCAGCAGTTTAGATCCTGGCGGCTTGAACACTGAAGCTTTCTTT.

This chain links TRBV4-1 with TRBJ2-7; 7 nucleotides line up with TRBD2. Per the germline V gene, CDR1 is MGHRA and CDR2 is YSYEKL. The J segment lost 1 base and the V segment lost 0 bases, leaving 3 bases of the junction unmatched. CDR3 length equals 15 residues. The CDR3 loop reads CASSQDPGGSYEQYF. Written as DNA, the CDR3 is TGCGCCAGCAGCCAAGATCCCGGGGGGTCCTACGAGCAGTACTTC.

The chain links TRBV19 to TRBJ1-5; maybe TRBD1 (6 bases). This CDR3 has 12 residues. The ends were cut back, 9 bases at V and 4 bases at J, with 10 bases in the middle. Germline V CDR1 and CDR2: LNHDA, SQIVND (reference sequence). The CDR3 DNA reads as TGTGCCAGCTCACAGGGAAATCAGCCCCAGCATTTT. This encodes CASSQGNQPQHF.

This chain connects TRBV7-8 to TRBJ2-3; 16 nucleotides align to TRBD2. Germline V gene lookup returns CDR1 SGHVS and CDR2 FQNEAQ. The CDR3 loop spans 16 amino acids. With 5 bases clipped from V and 7 bases from J, the junction kept 6 bases outside the gene matches. CDR3 in amino acids: CASSPGTSGRGHTQYF. CDR3 bases: TGTGCCAGCAGCCCTGGGACTAGCGGGAGGGGCCATACGCAGTATTTT. Filled out from reference TRBV7-8 and TRBJ2-3, the complete variable domain reads GAGVSQSPRYKVAKRGQDVALRCDPISGHVSLFWYQQALGQGPEFLTYFQNEAQLDKSGLPSDRFFAERPEGSVSTLKIQRTQQEDSAVYLCASSPGTSGRGHTQYFGPGTRLTVL.

The chain carries TRBV6-9 and TRBJ1-1; 9 nucleotides agree with TRBD1. CDR3 length equals 16 residues. Germline trimming cut 1 base from V and 4 bases from J; bases unmatched to any gene: 7. Per the germline V gene, CDR1 is MNHGY and CDR2 is SVAAGI. The CDR3 spells CASSYCQGQGSTEAFF. As DNA, the CDR3 is TGTGCCAGCAGTTATTGCCAGGGACAGGGAAGCACTGAAGCTTTCTTT.

The genes are TRBV9 and TRBJ2-5, with D maybe TRBD2 (7 bases). Looked up from germline, CDR1 is SGDLS and CDR2 is YYNGEE. There are 14 residues in the CDR3. V lost 2 bases, J lost 5 bases, and 13 bases lay in between. The DNA of the CDR3 is TGTGCCAGCAGCGTGGGGGGGCACGATGAGACCCAGTACTTC. Encoded protein: CASSVGGHDETQYF.

A single count supports this clone. This sequence joins TRBV28 and TRBJ1-1; tentatively, D is TRBD1 (6 bases). The germline gives CDR1 MDHEN, CDR2 SYDVKM. The germline V and J ends were trimmed by 6 bases and 8 bases, with 22 bases remaining between them. The CDR3 contains 15 residues. The CDR3 DNA reads TGTGCCAGCAGAAGAGGGGGAAGAGGAGAACAGGAAGCTTTCTTT. This gives the protein CASRRGGRGEQEAFF.

This clone was picked up one time. V and J are TRBV28 and TRBJ2-7; D not certain. V was trimmed by 2 bases and J by 2 bases, leaving 4 bases between them. This CDR3 is built from 12 residues. Germline CDR1 MDHEN, CDR2 SYDVKM. CDR3 sequence reads: CASSLPPYEQYF. CDR3 coding DNA: TGTGCCAGCAGTTTACCTCCCTACGAGCAGTACTTC.

This clone was detected once. The rearrangement links TRBV9 to TRBJ2-1; 9 nucleotides match TRBD1. This CDR3 has 15 amino acids. Germline CDR1 SGDLS, CDR2 YYNGEE. V lost 3 bases and J lost 8; bases outside the gene matches: 9. CDR3: CASSDSGQGRDEQFF. The CDR3 coding sequence is TGTGCCAGCAGCGATTCGGGACAGGGAAGGGATGAGCAGTTCTTC.

This chain connects TRBV18 to TRBJ1-2; TRBD1 is a possible D gene (5 bases). Germline lookup yields CDR1 KGHSH and CDR2 LQKENI. This CDR3 has 15 residues. V was cut by 1 base and J by 6 bases, with 15 bases left in between. The CDR3 reads CASSPLTMEGDGYTF. CDR3 coding DNA: TGTGCCAGCTCACCACTTACAATGGAAGGGGATGGCTACACCTTC.

This chain connects TRBV3-1 (or the pseudogene TRBV3-2) to TRBJ1-2; D gene uncertain. The CDR3 runs to 15 residues. V was trimmed by 6 bases and J by 5 bases, leaving 19 bases between them. The germline gives CDR1 LGHDT, CDR2 YNNKEL (reference sequence). CDR3: CASSREGGTAYGYTF. CDR3 sequence (DNA): TGTGCCAGCAGTCGCGAGGGCGGCACAGCATATGGCTACACCTTC.

The rearrangement links TRBV19 to TRBJ2-7; 9 bases map to TRBD1. CDR1 is LNHDA and CDR2 is SQIVND in the germline V gene (reference sequence). There are 14 residues in the CDR3. After removal of 6 bases from V and 5 bases from J, the junction contained 8 bases not matched to a gene. CDR3 DNA: TGTGCCAGTAGCGAGCGGACAGGGGACAACGAGCAGTACTTC. It encodes CASSERTGDNEQYF.

This clone was seen at least ten times. This rearrangement joins TRBV9 to TRBJ2-1; D ambiguous. Germline V gene data show CDR1 as SGDLS and CDR2 as YYNGEE. Trimming took 0 bases from V and 4 from J, leaving 14 bases between them. The CDR3 is made up of 16 amino acids. Written as DNA, the CDR3 is TGTGCCAGCAGCGTAGGATCAGCGAGAACTTACAATGAGCAGTTCTTC. Translating gives CASSVGSARTYNEQFF.

The V gene is TRBV27, the J gene TRBJ1-2; D call uncertain. CDR1 and CDR2 from the germline V gene are MNHEY and SMNVEV (reference sequence). V shed 6 bases and J shed 6 bases, with 14 bases lying between them. This CDR3 has 13 residues. The CDR3, as DNA: TGTGCCAGCAGCTCCGACATTCTTCATGGCTACACCTTC. Translating gives CASSSDILHGYTF.

This chain joins TRBV14 and TRBJ1-3; no reliable D call. CDR1 is SGHDN, CDR2 FVKESK, per germline. This CDR3 has 16 residues. Trimming took 4 bases from V and 0 from J, leaving 13 bases between them. CDR3 bases: TGTGCCAGCAGCCCGATAGACTCTTACTCTGGAAACACCATATATTTT. This gives the protein CASSPIDSYSGNTIYF.